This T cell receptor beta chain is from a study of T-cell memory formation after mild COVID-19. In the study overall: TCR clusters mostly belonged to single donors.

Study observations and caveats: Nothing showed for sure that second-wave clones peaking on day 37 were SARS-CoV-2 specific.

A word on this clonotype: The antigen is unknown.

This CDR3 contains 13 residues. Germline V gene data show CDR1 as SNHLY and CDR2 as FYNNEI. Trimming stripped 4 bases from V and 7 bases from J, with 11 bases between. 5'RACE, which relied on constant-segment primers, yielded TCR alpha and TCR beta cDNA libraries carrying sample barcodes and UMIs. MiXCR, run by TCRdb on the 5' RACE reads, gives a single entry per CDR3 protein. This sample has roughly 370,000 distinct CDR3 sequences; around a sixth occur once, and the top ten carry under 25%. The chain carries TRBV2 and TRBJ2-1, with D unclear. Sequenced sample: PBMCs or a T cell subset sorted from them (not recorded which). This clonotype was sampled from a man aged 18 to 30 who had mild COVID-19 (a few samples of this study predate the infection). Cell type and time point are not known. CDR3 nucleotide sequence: TGTGCCAGCAGTGTTACCGCTACTAATGAGCAGTTCTTC. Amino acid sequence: CASSVTATNEQFF.